This T cell receptor beta chain was sequenced for a study of blood T cell repertoires in COVID-19. About the study: Samples taken during acute and convalescent COVID-19 were collected in the United States, Italy and Spain. PBMCs, B-cell-depleted T cells, or T cells were the source of the cDNA or gDNA that made up the material.

Only in-frame clones appear in the TCRdb table, and some are missing; sequencing was by immunoSEQ multiplex PCR. The sample yields roughly 180,000 clones, about 91% seen once. This clonotype originated in a woman aged 25 to 39 with acute or convalescent COVID-19. The sample taken for sequencing was peripheral blood.

CDR3 protein: CASSGPGTGGNSPLHF. CDR3 nucleotides: TGTGCCAGCAGCGGCCCCGGGACAGGGGGAAACTCACCCCTCCACTTT. The chain employs TRBV9 and TRBJ1-6; 11 bases are shared with TRBD1. Germline CDR1 SGDLS, CDR2 YYNGEE. The CDR3 has 16 amino acids. V gave up 3 bases and J gave up 10 bases; unmatched junction bases: 9.